The 15 T cell receptor beta chains given below trace back to one sample, sequenced in a study of T cell repertoires in cytomegalovirus infection. No antigen has been identified for these receptors. TCRdb re-called the reads with MiXCR, one entry per CDR3 protein. The table lists approximately 220,000 distinct CDR3 sequences, about 38% of them singletons. This sample comprised CD8+ T cells from cultured PBMCs, obtained from culture after CMV antigen stimulation. The receptor set was obtained from a human donor in good health (CMV status not recorded). Some clones in this sample may be carry-over from other donors' samples.

Of note for this clonotype: Its ends do not fully match the called genes, so a read error is possible. The chain joins TRBV4-1 to TRBJ1-5; the D is unclear. The CDR3 is made up of 14 amino acids. Germline V gene sequence: CDR1 MGHRA, CDR2 YSYEKL. CDR3 loop: CASSQAGGNQPQHF. The CDR3 DNA reads TGTGCCAGCAGCCAAGCCGGGGGCAATCAGCCCCAGCATTTT.

As for this clonotype: One base away lies a much larger clone, so this may be a sequencing read error. V gene TRBV7-8 combines with J gene TRBJ2-2, with D perhaps TRBD2 (5 bases). There are 14 residues in the CDR3. The germline CDR1 and CDR2 sequences are SGHVS and FQNEAQ. The CDR3 DNA follows: TGTGCCAGCAGCTTAAGACATAACACCGGGGTGCTGTTTTTT. Its translation is CASSLRHNTGVLFF.

The count of this clonotype is one. The J gene is TRBJ2-7, the V gene TRBV28; 9 nucleotides agree with TRBD1. Germline CDR1 MDHEN, CDR2 SYDVKM. Unmatched junction bases numbered 9, after V lost 4 bases and J lost 2 bases. The CDR3 spans 16 residues. The CDR3 nucleotides read TGTGCCAGCAGTTCTCCCGGGACAGGGAGGACCTACGAGCAGTACTTC. It yields the protein CASSSPGTGRTYEQYF. Drawing the rest from reference TRBV28 and TRBJ2-7, the complete variable domain is DVKVTQSSRYLVKRTGEKVFLECVQDMDHENMFWYRQDPGLGLRLIYFSYDVKMKEKGDIPEGYSVSREKKERFSLILESASTNQTSMYLCASSSPGTGRTYEQYFGPGTRLTVT.

The CDR3 DNA sequence: TGTGCCAGCAGCTTAGGGGCGGCGAATGAGCAGTTCTTC. Translated: CASSLGAANEQFF. The rearrangement links TRBV7-3 to TRBJ2-1; D perhaps matches TRBD1 (5 bases). This CDR3 has 13 residues. V lost 2 bases, J lost 7 bases, and 9 bases lay in between. CDR1 is SGHTA, CDR2 FQGTGA, per germline.

The V and J genes are TRBV28 and TRBJ2-2; D is undetermined. The CDR3 totals 15 residues. The V end was cut by 7 bases, the J end by 5 bases, with 17 bases between. Germline V gene sequence: CDR1 MDHEN, CDR2 SYDVKM. CDR3 bases: TGTGCCAGCATATCCTCTAGGGATTCGACCGGGGAGCTGTTTTTT. Its protein is CASISSRDSTGELFF. Based on the CDR3 plus reference TRBV28 and TRBJ2-2, the full variable domain is DVKVTQSSRYLVKRTGEKVFLECVQDMDHENMFWYRQDPGLGLRLIYFSYDVKMKEKGDIPEGYSVSREKKERFSLILESASTNQTSMYLCASISSRDSTGELFFGEGSRLTVL.

The rearrangement links TRBV6-2 or TRBV6-3 to TRBJ1-2; the D gene is possibly TRBD1 (5 bases). This CDR3 is built from 14 residues. The V gene lost 4 bases and the J gene lost 4 bases, with 13 bases spanning the gap. CDR1 and CDR2 from the germline V gene are MNHEY and SVGEGT. The CDR3 coding sequence is TGTGCCAGCAGTTTCTCTGGGGGACCCTATGGCTACACCTTC. Translation gives CASSFSGGPYGYTF.

A single count supports this clonotype. The chain carries TRBV9 and TRBJ1-2; D gene uncertain. Trimming pared 9 bases from V and 3 bases from J, leaving 12 bases between. The CDR3 totals 12 residues. Germline V gives CDR1 SGDLS, CDR2 YYNGEE. The CDR3 protein is CATHRVDYGYTF. The CDR3 DNA reads TGTGCCACCCATAGGGTGGACTATGGCTACACCTTC.

This clonotype occurred a few times. The J gene is TRBJ1-5, the V gene TRBV5-5; D gene uncertain. V was cut by 0 bases and J by 3 bases, with 10 bases left in between. The CDR3 has 15 residues. Looked up from germline, CDR1 is SGHKS and CDR2 is YYEKEE (reference sequence). The CDR3, as DNA: TGTGCCAGCAGCTTGGTGGCAGCTTCCAATCAGCCCCAGCATTTT. Translated, it gives CASSLVAASNQPQHF.

This clonotype was detected many times. The chain employs TRBV7-8 and TRBJ1-1; no reliable D call. Trimming left V 2 bases short and J 3 bases short, with 1 base between. The CDR3 is 11 residues long. The germline CDR1 and CDR2 sequences are SGHVS and FQNEAQ. The CDR3 DNA sequence: TGTGCCAGCAGCTTACACACTGAAGCTTTCTTT. It codes for CASSLHTEAFF.

The rearrangement uses TRBV7-2 and TRBJ2-4, with TRBD1 matching over 7 bases. This CDR3 is 16 amino acids long. Losses at the gene ends were 4 bases for V and 6 bases for J; bases not matched to a gene: 12. CDR1 and CDR2 from the germline V gene are SGHTA and FQGNSA. Here the CDR3 DNA reads TGTGCCAGCAGCTCCGACAGGGATGGGTTGGGAAACATTCAGTACTTC. Protein: CASSSDRDGLGNIQYF.

The table lists this clonotype with a few counts. The V gene is TRBV12-3 or TRBV12-4, the J gene TRBJ2-7, with 7 bases aligning to TRBD1. J lost 5 bases, V lost 7 bases, and 5 bases had no gene match. The CDR3 contains 12 residues. This chain's CDR3 is CASTDRVHEQYF. The DNA of the CDR3 is TGTGCCAGCACCGACAGGGTGCACGAGCAGTACTTC.

This rearrangement joins TRBV7-6 to TRBJ2-2; the D gene is possibly TRBD1 (7 bases). This CDR3 is 14 amino acids long. Trimming cost V 5 bases and J 5 bases, with 12 bases left between them. CDR1 SGHVS and CDR2 FNYEAQ come from the germline V gene. CDR3 sequence: CASSPGGRTGELFF. The CDR3, as DNA: TGTGCCAGCAGCCCAGGGGGGAGGACCGGGGAGCTGTTTTTT.

This clonotype was seen a few times. The J gene is TRBJ1-1, the V gene TRBV7-2; 8 bases agree with TRBD1. This CDR3 is 14 amino acids long. Trimming cost V 1 base and J 6 bases; bases outside gene matches: 4. The germline V gene has CDR1 SGHTA and CDR2 FQGNSA. CDR3 loop: CASSLGQGPPEAFF. Here the CDR3 DNA reads TGTGCCAGCAGCTTAGGACAGGGGCCCCCTGAAGCTTTCTTT.

The chain joins TRBV5-1 to TRBJ1-6; D is possibly TRBD1 (6 bases). V lost 1 base, J lost 6 bases, and 11 bases lay in between. The CDR3 has 15 residues. From germline, CDR1 is SGHRS and CDR2 YFSETQ. The CDR3, as DNA: TGCGCCAGCAGCTTGATGGACAGTGTTAATTCACCCCTCCACTTT. Translation: CASSLMDSVNSPLHF.

The J gene is TRBJ1-3, the V gene TRBV28; perhaps TRBD1 as D (6 bases). V lost 3 bases to trimming and J lost 0 bases, with 12 bases between them. Looked up from germline, CDR1 is MDHEN and CDR2 is SYDVKM. CDR3 length equals 16 residues. The CDR3 is CASSFLRQVSGNTIYF. For the CDR3, the DNA is TGTGCCAGCAGTTTCCTTCGACAGGTCTCTGGAAACACCATATATTTT.